The 29 T cell receptor beta chains presented below share a single source sample, sequenced in a study of cytomegalovirus exposure and HLA in healthy donors. The PCR used 60 Vbeta and 13 Jbeta primers. Produced via immunoSEQ multiplex PCR; TCRdb's table is partial and in-frame only. The profile shows more than 140,000 clones, 82% of them singletons. Sequenced input: PBMCs. The receptors here all came from a man between 18 and 35 years old in good health and CMV-seropositive.

The chain couples TRBV7-6 to TRBJ2-1; D may be TRBD1 (5 bases). The V gene lost 1 base and the J gene lost 0 bases, with 10 bases spanning the gap. CDR1 SGHVS and CDR2 FNYEAQ come from the germline V gene. The CDR3 consists of 16 residues. DNA of the CDR3: TGTGCCAGCAGCTTAGGGGGCCCTTCCTCCTACAATGAGCAGTTCTTC. Protein sequence: CASSLGGPSSYNEQFF.

The V call is TRBV5-4, the J call TRBJ1-1; D not resolved. This CDR3 has 11 amino acids. From germline, CDR1 is SGHNT and CDR2 YYREEE (reference sequence). V was pared by 0 bases and J by 9 bases, with 6 bases between. CDR3 nucleotides: TGTGCCAGCAGCTTGGGACTCCAAGCTTTCTTT. Amino acids: CASSLGLQAFF.

The J gene is TRBJ2-1, the V gene TRBV19, with a weak D call TRBD2 (6 bases). This CDR3 contains 13 residues. Germline V lookup: CDR1 LNHDA, CDR2 SQIVND (reference sequence). V lost 6 bases, J lost 0 bases, and 6 bases lay in between. CDR3 in DNA: TGTGCCAGTAGCGGGAGCTCCTACAATGAGCAGTTCTTC. It yields the protein CASSGSSYNEQFF.

This chain uses TRBV27 with TRBJ2-7; D not certain. CDR3 length equals 16 residues. The ends were cut back, 0 bases at V and 6 bases at J, with 18 bases in the middle. Looked up from germline, CDR1 is MNHEY and CDR2 is SMNVEV (reference sequence). As DNA, the CDR3 is TGTGCCAGCAGTTTATCGTCCTCATTAGATCTCGGCGAGCAGTACTTC. Translation: CASSLSSSLDLGEQYF.

J is TRBJ2-1 and V is TRBV19; 13 bases map to TRBD2. The CDR3 runs 17 residues. V shed 2 bases and J 2 bases; nucleotides not matched to a gene: 3. Germline V gene sequence: CDR1 LNHDA, CDR2 SQIVND (reference sequence). CDR3: CASSITGLAGPYNEQFF. The CDR3 DNA sequence: TGTGCCAGTAGTATAACGGGACTAGCGGGACCCTACAATGAGCAGTTCTTC.

This chain uses TRBV25-1 with TRBJ1-1; TRBD1 aligns across 7 bases. Per the germline V gene, CDR1 is MGHDK and CDR2 is SYGVNS. The ends lost 1 base at V and 3 bases at J; junction bases unmatched: 11. The CDR3 contains 17 residues. The CDR3 DNA is TGTGCCAGCAGTGAATTTACAGGGGCATATCGGTACACTGAAGCTTTCTTT. Protein product: CASSEFTGAYRYTEAFF. Full variable domain (outside the CDR3, taken from reference TRBV25-1 and TRBJ1-1): EADIYQTPRYLVIGTGKKITLECSQTMGHDKMYWYQQDPGMELHLIHYSYGVNSTEKGDLSSESTVSRIRTEHFPLTLESARPSHTSQYLCASSEFTGAYRYTEAFFGQGTRLTVV.

The rearrangement uses TRBV2 and TRBJ2-5; 14 nucleotides agree with TRBD2. After removal of 8 bases from V and 11 bases from J, the junction contained 16 bases not matched to a gene. CDR3 length: 16 residues. CDR1 and CDR2 from the germline V gene are SNHLY and FYNNEI. CDR3: CASAPPGLAGDREQYF. Here the CDR3 DNA reads TGTGCCAGCGCCCCGCCGGGACTAGCGGGAGATCGAGAGCAGTACTTC.

This clone has more than one count but fewer than ten. The rearrangement uses TRBV20-1 and TRBJ2-7, with D maybe TRBD1 (5 bases). Germline loops: CDR1 DFQATT, CDR2 SNEGSKA (reference sequence). Trimming left V 3 bases short and J 6 bases short, with 9 bases between. This CDR3 is 11 amino acids long. The CDR3 nucleotides read TGCAGTGCTAGTATAGGGGTCGAGCAGTACTTC. Its translation: CSASIGVEQYF.

This chain connects TRBV2 to TRBJ1-6; 7 bases line up with TRBD1. The junction had 7 bases not matched to a gene; V was cut back by 7 bases and J by 7 bases. Germline values: CDR1 SNHLY, CDR2 FYNNEI. This CDR3 spans 14 amino acids. The CDR3 region is CASKGGTVNSPLHF. The CDR3 coding sequence is TGTGCCAGCAAAGGGGGCACGGTAAATTCACCCCTCCACTTT.

V gene TRBV5-1 combines with J gene TRBJ1-2; D might be TRBD1 (5 bases). CDR3 length equals 14 residues. In germline, CDR1 is SGHRS, CDR2 YFSETQ. The germline V and J ends were trimmed by 7 bases and 2 bases, with 15 bases remaining between them. The CDR3: CASGTGAFNYGYTF. The CDR3 bases are TGCGCCAGCGGAACAGGTGCTTTCAACTATGGCTACACCTTC.

The chain employs TRBV5-1 and TRBJ2-6, with 9 bases fitting TRBD1. CDR1 is SGHRS, CDR2 YFSETQ, per germline. The ends lost 0 bases at V and 1 base at J; junction bases unmatched: 11. This CDR3 region has 20 residues. CDR3 protein: CASSLADRDRERSGANVLTF. As DNA, the CDR3 is TGCGCCAGCAGCTTGGCCGACCGGGACAGGGAGAGATCTGGGGCCAACGTCCTGACTTTC.

The rearrangement joins TRBV11-2 to TRBJ2-7; 8 bases are shared with TRBD1. This CDR3 spans 15 amino acids. The germline V gene has CDR1 SGHAT and CDR2 FQNNGV. Trimming removed 1 base from V and 5 bases from J; junction bases left unmatched: 7. CDR3 sequence: CASSLGFRGRDEQYF. CDR3 DNA sequence: TGTGCCAGCAGCTTAGGTTTCAGGGGGCGCGACGAGCAGTACTTC. Drawing the rest from reference TRBV11-2 and TRBJ2-7, the complete variable domain is EAGVAQSPRYKIIEKRQSVAFWCNPISGHATLYWYQQILGQGPKLLIQFQNNGVVDDSQLPKDRFSAERLKGVDSTLKIQPAKLEDSAVYLCASSLGFRGRDEQYFGPGTRLTVT.

For this clone: This specimen includes other DNA sequences encoding the same CDR3. V usage is TRBV7-9 and J usage is TRBJ1-1; 8 positions match TRBD1. V lost 0 bases to trimming and J lost 9 bases; unmatched junction nucleotides: 6. The CDR3 is made up of 14 amino acids. Looked up from germline, CDR1 is SEHNR and CDR2 is FQNEAQ (reference sequence). CDR3: CASSLASGGDQAFF. The CDR3, as DNA: TGTGCCAGCAGCTTAGCATCAGGGGGCGACCAAGCTTTCTTT.

The table lists this clone with a few counts. J is TRBJ2-7 and V is TRBV7-9, with D possibly being TRBD2 (5 bases). Deletions cut 5 bases from V and 6 bases from J, with 14 bases between. Germline values: CDR1 SEHNR, CDR2 FQNEAQ (reference sequence). CDR3 size: 13 residues. CDR3 nucleotide sequence: TGTGCCAGCAGCCGCTCTGGACTGACCGAGCAGTACTTC. Translating it yields CASSRSGLTEQYF.

The chain has TRBV11-3 and TRBJ1-1, with 12 bases identical to TRBD1. This CDR3 comprises 19 residues. V dropped 5 bases and J dropped 6; count of bases not matched to a gene: 19. In germline, CDR1 is SGHNT, CDR2 YENEEA. This CDR3 reads CASSMGGQGARWGSPEAFF. The CDR3 DNA is TGTGCCAGCAGCATGGGGGGACAGGGGGCGCGTTGGGGTTCCCCTGAAGCTTTCTTT.

J is TRBJ2-7 and V is TRBV7-2; D gene ambiguous. CDR3 length: 12 amino acids. Trimming removed 5 bases from V and 3 bases from J, with 8 bases in between. The germline V gene has CDR1 SGHTA and CDR2 FQGNSA. CDR3 loop: CASSRAGYEQYF. In DNA form, the CDR3 reads TGTGCCAGCAGCCGAGCAGGCTACGAGCAGTACTTC. The complete variable domain, with remaining parts taken from reference TRBV7-2 and TRBJ2-7, reads GAGVSQSPSNKVTEKGKDVELRCDPISGHTALYWYRQSLGQGLEFLIYFQGNSAPDKSGLPSDRFSAERTGGSVSTLTIQRTQQEDSAVYLCASSRAGYEQYFGPGTRLTVT.

The V and J genes are TRBV19 and TRBJ2-1; 12 bases align to TRBD2. CDR3 size: 16 residues. Trimming removed 5 bases from V and 0 bases from J; junction bases left unmatched: 2. From germline, CDR1 is LNHDA and CDR2 SQIVND (reference sequence). The CDR3 loop is CASSPTSGSSYNEQFF. In DNA, the CDR3 is TGTGCCAGTAGTCCGACTAGCGGGAGCTCCTACAATGAGCAGTTCTTC.

This chain uses TRBV19 with TRBJ1-1; D uncertain. CDR1 is LNHDA, CDR2 SQIVND, per germline (reference sequence). Trimming took off 1 base at V and 2 bases at J, with 11 bases between the two ends. The length of the CDR3 is 15 residues. The CDR3 reads CASSIGAPANTEAFF. The CDR3 DNA reads as TGTGCCAGTAGTATAGGGGCACCTGCCAACACTGAAGCTTTCTTT.

The chain has TRBV11-2 and TRBJ2-7; TRBD2 agrees at 8 bases. The germline V gene has CDR1 SGHAT and CDR2 FQNNGV. The CDR3 length is 16 residues. J lost 3 bases, V lost 5 bases, and 12 bases had no gene match. This CDR3 reads CASSLGGSGILYEQYF. CDR3 bases: TGTGCCAGCAGCCTGGGGGGTAGCGGGATTCTCTACGAGCAGTACTTC.

With respect to this clone: Other DNA variants within this sample encode the same CDR3. V and J are TRBV27 and TRBJ2-7; 8 bases fit TRBD1. In germline, CDR1 is MNHEY, CDR2 SMNVEV (reference sequence). The CDR3 consists of 14 residues. V lost 4 bases, J lost 2 bases, and 4 bases stayed unmatched. The DNA for the CDR3 is TGTGCCAGCAGTTCAGAGGGACAGGCCTACGAGCAGTACTTC. Translation gives CASSSEGQAYEQYF.

The chain employs TRBV4-1 and TRBJ1-4, with TRBD1 as a possible D gene (6 bases). This CDR3 spans 14 amino acids. Germline lookup yields CDR1 MGHRA and CDR2 YSYEKL. V was pared by 5 bases and J by 5 bases, with 12 bases between. The CDR3 protein is CASSMAGENEKLFF. The CDR3 DNA is TGCGCCAGCAGCATGGCAGGGGAAAATGAAAAACTGTTTTTT.

This clone was recorded once. CDR3 region: CASSRTTSDPETQYF. The CDR3 nucleotides are TGTGCCAGCAGCCGTACGACTAGTGACCCGGAGACCCAGTACTTC. The V gene is TRBV7-3, the J gene TRBJ2-5, with a weak D call TRBD2 (6 bases). Germline values: CDR1 SGHTA, CDR2 FQGTGA. The CDR3 extends over 15 amino acids. The V end lost 5 bases, the J end lost 5 bases, and 18 bases lay between the germline ends.

The chain recombines TRBV5-1 with TRBJ2-1; 7 bases agree with TRBD1. The length of the CDR3 is 14 residues. Per the germline V gene, CDR1 is SGHRS and CDR2 is YFSETQ. After removal of 4 bases from V and 6 bases from J, the junction contained 7 bases not matched to a gene. CDR3 residues: CASSGTGTANEQFF. For the CDR3, the DNA is TGCGCCAGCAGCGGTACCGGGACAGCCAATGAGCAGTTCTTC. Drawing the rest from reference TRBV5-1 and TRBJ2-1, the complete variable domain is KAGVTQTPRYLIKTRGQQVTLSCSPISGHRSVSWYQQTPGQGLQFLFEYFSETQRNKGNFPGRFSGRQFSNSRSEMNVSTLELGDSALYLCASSGTGTANEQFFGPGTRLTVL.

V and J are TRBV5-1 and TRBJ2-5; tentatively, D is TRBD2 (6 bases). CDR1 and CDR2 from the germline V gene are SGHRS and YFSETQ. Trimming cost V 0 bases and J 10 bases, with 10 bases left between them. The CDR3 consists of 12 residues. Here the CDR3 reads CASSLGGVDQYF. CDR3 bases: TGCGCCAGCAGCTTGGGGGGGGTCGACCAGTACTTC.

V and J are TRBV19 and TRBJ2-1; TRBD2 matches at 7 bases. V shed 3 bases, J shed 4 bases, and the junction held 3 bases outside the gene matches. Germline V gives CDR1 LNHDA, CDR2 SQIVND (reference sequence). The CDR3 has 14 amino acids. The DNA of the CDR3 is TGTGCCAGTAGTATTGGGGGGGTTTACAATGAGCAGTTCTTC. It specifies CASSIGGVYNEQFF.

The chain uses TRBV28 and TRBJ2-5; 13 positions match TRBD2. V was clipped by 6 bases and J by 4 bases; unmatched bases: 8. Germline V lookup: CDR1 MDHEN, CDR2 SYDVKM. The CDR3 totals 16 residues. DNA of the CDR3: TGTGCCAGCAGCCAAACCGGGACTAGCGGGATAGAGACCCAGTACTTC. Amino acids: CASSQTGTSGIETQYF.

The chain recombines TRBV9 with TRBJ2-5, with 9 bases identical to TRBD2. With 1 base clipped from V and 2 bases from J, the junction kept 15 bases outside the gene matches. The CDR3 contains 19 residues. Germline values: CDR1 SGDLS, CDR2 YYNGEE. The CDR3 DNA is TGTGCCAGCAGCGTACCTAAGCGGGAGGACACAAACACACAAGAGACCCAGTACTTC. Translated: CASSVPKREDTNTQETQYF.

The chain couples TRBV14 to TRBJ2-1; 10 bases agree with TRBD2. Germline V CDR1 and CDR2: SGHDN, FVKESK. CDR3 length: 15 amino acids. V shed 4 bases, J shed 3 bases, and the junction held 3 bases outside the gene matches. The CDR3, as DNA: TGTGCCAGCAGCCCGCTAGCGGGGGACTACAATGAGCAGTTCTTC. It specifies CASSPLAGDYNEQFF.

The V and J genes are TRBV5-1 and TRBJ1-2; D gene uncertain. Between the trimmed V and J ends, which lost 3 bases and 4 bases, there was a span of 16 bases. Germline CDR1 is SGHRS and CDR2 is YFSETQ. This CDR3 is built from 15 residues. The CDR3 loop reads CASSSEGQHTYGYTF. The CDR3 nucleotides read TGCGCCAGCAGCTCTGAGGGCCAGCATACCTATGGCTACACCTTC.